Presented here are 10 T cell receptor beta chains from one specimen sequenced in a study of T-cell memory formation after mild COVID-19. TCRdb reprocessed the 5' RACE reads via MiXCR and lists one record per CDR3 protein. Of 250,000 to 350,000 distinct CDR3 sequences in the sample, about a sixth were seen once. Sample: PBMCs or a T cell subset sorted from them (not recorded which). The receptors stem from a man between 18 and 29 years old who had mild COVID-19 (a few samples of this study predate the infection). Cell type and time point are not known.

This clonotype showed up just a few times. V usage is TRBV6-1 and J usage is TRBJ1-2; D might be TRBD1 (5 bases). Germline CDR1 MNHNS, CDR2 SASEGT. CDR3 size: 11 residues. V lost 6 bases and J lost 5, with 7 bases in between. CDR3 sequence (DNA): TGTGCCAGCAGAGGGACGTATGGCTACACCTTC. Protein: CASRGTYGYTF.

The chain is built from TRBV29-1 and TRBJ1-1; unclear D gene. The length of the CDR3 is 11 residues. CDR1 and CDR2 from the germline V gene are SQVTM and ANQGSEA. Trimming took 3 bases from V and 5 from J, leaving 7 bases between them. For the CDR3, the DNA is TGCAGCGTTGAGGGTCGTACTGAAGCTTTCTTT. Translated, it gives CSVEGRTEAFF. Drawing the rest from reference TRBV29-1 and TRBJ1-1, the complete variable domain is SAVISQKPSRDICQRGTSLTIQCQVDSQVTMMFWYRQQPGQSLTLIATANQGSEATYESGFVIDKFPISRPNLTFSTLTVSNMSPEDSSIYLCSVEGRTEAFFGQGTRLTVV.

J is TRBJ1-2 and V is TRBV6-4; 7 nucleotides line up with TRBD1. CDR1 is MRHNA and CDR2 is SNTAGT in the germline V gene. V lost 7 bases and J lost 2; bases outside the gene matches: 13. The CDR3 runs 16 residues. CDR3 region: CASTRDSMGYNYGYTF. The CDR3, as DNA: TGTGCCAGCACCCGGGACAGTATGGGGTACAACTATGGCTACACCTTC.

This chain connects TRBV6-1 to TRBJ2-7; D possibly corresponds to TRBD2 (6 bases). With 3 bases removed from V and 3 bases from J, the gap between germline ends came to 9 bases. Per germline, CDR1 MNHNS and CDR2 SASEGT. The CDR3 contains 13 residues. The CDR3 is CASSEWTNYEQYV. CDR3 nucleotides: TGTGCCAGCAGTGAGTGGACTAACTACGAGCAGTACGTC.

This clonotype was seen a few times. The chain employs TRBV19 and TRBJ1-2; D not certain. CDR1 is LNHDA, CDR2 SQIVND, per germline (reference sequence). V lost 3 bases and J 7 bases, leaving 12 bases between the germline ends. The CDR3 covers 13 residues. The CDR3 nucleotides are TGTGCCAGTAGTATGACCGGGAATTCTGGCTACACCTTC. It is translated as CASSMTGNSGYTF.

The chain employs TRBV5-1 and TRBJ2-2; the D is unclear. The CDR3 has 15 residues. Deletions cut 4 bases from V and 9 bases from J, with 19 bases between. Germline CDR1 and CDR2: SGHRS and YFSETQ. This chain's CDR3 is CASSPLPGMDRELFF. The DNA of the CDR3 is TGCGCCAGCAGCCCCCTGCCTGGCATGGACCGGGAGCTGTTTTTT.

This clonotype was seen repeatedly, ten times or more. This chain joins TRBV12-3 or TRBV12-4 and TRBJ2-5; the D gene could be TRBD1 or TRBD2 (5 bases each). The CDR3 covers 15 residues. Trimming took off 4 bases at V and 1 base at J, with 13 bases between the two ends. DNA of the CDR3: TGTGCCAGCAGTTGGGGACCAACACCCCAAGAGACCCAGTACTTC. As protein: CASSWGPTPQETQYF.

The chain uses TRBV29-1 and TRBJ1-6, with TRBD1 matching over 8 bases. Looked up from germline, CDR1 is SQVTM and CDR2 is ANQGSEA. J was trimmed by 7 bases and V by 6 bases; bases with no gene match: 5. CDR3 size: 13 residues. DNA of the CDR3: TGCAGCGTCAGGACAGGGTGGAATTCACCCCTCCACTTT. Translation: CSVRTGWNSPLHF.

This clonotype has more than one count but fewer than ten. The V and J genes are TRBV7-9 and TRBJ1-1; the D gene is possibly TRBD1 (6 bases). This CDR3 spans 13 amino acids. With 6 bases removed from V and 6 bases from J, the gap between germline ends came to 14 bases. CDR1 and CDR2 from the germline V gene are SEHNR and FQNEAQ (reference sequence). The CDR3 sequence: CASRKDGGPEAFF. For the CDR3, the DNA is TGTGCCAGCAGAAAGGACGGGGGGCCTGAAGCTTTCTTT.

This clonotype was recorded a few times. This chain connects TRBV4-1 to TRBJ2-2; D is perhaps TRBD1 (6 bases). Trimming took off 4 bases at V and 4 bases at J, with 25 bases between the two ends. The CDR3 runs to 19 residues. CDR1 and CDR2 (germline): MGHRA, YSYEKL. CDR3 amino acids: CASSPPGGRQGLSTGELFF. In DNA form, the CDR3 reads TGCGCCAGCAGCCCCCCCGGAGGTCGGCAGGGGCTTTCCACCGGGGAGCTGTTTTTT.